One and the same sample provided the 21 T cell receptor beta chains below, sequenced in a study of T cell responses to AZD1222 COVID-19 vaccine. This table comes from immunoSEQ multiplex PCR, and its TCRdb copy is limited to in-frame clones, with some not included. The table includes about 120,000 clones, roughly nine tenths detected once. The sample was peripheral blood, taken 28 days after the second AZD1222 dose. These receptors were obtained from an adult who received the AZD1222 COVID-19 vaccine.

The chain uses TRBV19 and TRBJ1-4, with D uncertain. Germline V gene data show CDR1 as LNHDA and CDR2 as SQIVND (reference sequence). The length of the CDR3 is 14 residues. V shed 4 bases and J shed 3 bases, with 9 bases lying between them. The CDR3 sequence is CASSTGRANEKLFF. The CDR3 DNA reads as TGTGCCAGTAGTACTGGAAGAGCTAATGAAAAACTGTTTTTT.

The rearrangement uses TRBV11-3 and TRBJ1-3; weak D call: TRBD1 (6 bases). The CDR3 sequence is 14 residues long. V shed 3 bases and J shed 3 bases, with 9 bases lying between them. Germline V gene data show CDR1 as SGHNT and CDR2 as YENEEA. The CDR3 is CASSLSGDGNTIYF. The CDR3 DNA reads TGTGCCAGCAGCTTGTCAGGGGATGGAAACACCATATATTTT.

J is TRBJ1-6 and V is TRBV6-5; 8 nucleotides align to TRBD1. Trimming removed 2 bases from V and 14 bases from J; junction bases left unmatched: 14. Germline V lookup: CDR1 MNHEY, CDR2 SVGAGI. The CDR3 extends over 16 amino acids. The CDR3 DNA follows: TGTGCCAGCAGTTACACCCTAGGGGACCCAGGGGGCACCCTCCACTTT. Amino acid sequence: CASSYTLGDPGGTLHF.

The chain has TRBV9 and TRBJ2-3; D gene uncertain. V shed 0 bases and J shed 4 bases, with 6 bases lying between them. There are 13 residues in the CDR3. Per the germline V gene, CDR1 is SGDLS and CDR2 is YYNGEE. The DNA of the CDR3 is TGTGCCAGCAGCGTAGGGCAACCAGATACGCAGTATTTT. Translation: CASSVGQPDTQYF.

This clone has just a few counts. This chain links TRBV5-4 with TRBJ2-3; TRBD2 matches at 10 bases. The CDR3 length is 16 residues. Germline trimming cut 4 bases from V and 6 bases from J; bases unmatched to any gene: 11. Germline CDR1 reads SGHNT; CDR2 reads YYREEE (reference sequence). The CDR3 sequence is CASSGKRGGSSDTQYF. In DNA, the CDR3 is TGTGCCAGCAGCGGTAAGCGGGGGGGATCCTCGGATACGCAGTATTTT.

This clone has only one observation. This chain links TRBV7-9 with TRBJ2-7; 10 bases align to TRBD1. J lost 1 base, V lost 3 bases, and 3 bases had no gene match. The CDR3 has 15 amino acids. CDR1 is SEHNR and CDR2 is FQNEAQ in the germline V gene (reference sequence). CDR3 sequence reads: CASSFWTGGSYEQYF. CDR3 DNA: TGTGCCAGCAGCTTCTGGACAGGGGGATCCTACGAGCAGTACTTC.

The CDR3 sequence: CASSKGGLAEETQYF. In DNA form, the CDR3 reads TGTGCCAGCAGCAAAGGAGGGCTCGCGGAAGAGACCCAGTACTTC. The genes are TRBV7-9 and TRBJ2-5, with D possibly matching TRBD2 (6 bases). The CDR3 contains 15 residues. Germline V CDR1 and CDR2: SEHNR, FQNEAQ (reference sequence). V was clipped by 5 bases and J by 3 bases, with 16 bases between them.

CDR3 sequence: CASSFRGQSNTGELFF. CDR3 DNA: TGTGCCAGCAGTTTTCGGGGACAGTCGAACACCGGGGAGCTGTTTTTT. V and J are TRBV27 and TRBJ2-2, with 7 bases identical to TRBD1. CDR1 is MNHEY and CDR2 is SMNVEV in the germline V gene (reference sequence). V lost 3 bases and J lost 0; bases outside the gene matches: 4. This CDR3 is built from 16 residues.

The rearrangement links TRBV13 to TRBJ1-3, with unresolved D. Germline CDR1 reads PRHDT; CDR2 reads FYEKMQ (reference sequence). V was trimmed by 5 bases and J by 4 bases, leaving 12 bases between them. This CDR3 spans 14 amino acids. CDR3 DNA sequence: TGTGCCAGCAGCGGCAAAGGGTCAGGAAACACCATATATTTT. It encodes CASSGKGSGNTIYF.

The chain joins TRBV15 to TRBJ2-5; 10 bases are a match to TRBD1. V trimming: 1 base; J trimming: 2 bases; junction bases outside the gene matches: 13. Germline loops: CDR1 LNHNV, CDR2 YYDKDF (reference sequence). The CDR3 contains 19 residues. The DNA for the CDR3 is TGTGCCACCAGCAGAGTCGGGACAGGGGCGTACGATCAACAAGAGACCCAGTACTTC. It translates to CATSRVGTGAYDQQETQYF.

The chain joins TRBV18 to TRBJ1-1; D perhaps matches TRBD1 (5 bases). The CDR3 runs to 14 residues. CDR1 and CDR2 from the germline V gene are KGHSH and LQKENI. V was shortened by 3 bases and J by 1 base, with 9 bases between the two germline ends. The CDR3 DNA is TGTGCCAGCTCACCCCTAGACAGGAACACTGAAGCTTTCTTT. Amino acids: CASSPLDRNTEAFF. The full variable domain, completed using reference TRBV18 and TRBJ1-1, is NAGVMQNPRHLVRRRGQEARLRCSPMKGHSHVYWYRQLPEEGLKFMVYLQKENIIDESGMPKERFSAEFPKEGPSILRIQQVVRGDSAAYFCASSPLDRNTEAFFGQGTRLTVV.

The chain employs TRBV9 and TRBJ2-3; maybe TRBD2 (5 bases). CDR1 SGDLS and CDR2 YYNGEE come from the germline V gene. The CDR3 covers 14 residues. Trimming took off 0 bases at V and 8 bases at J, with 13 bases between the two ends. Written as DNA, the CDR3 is TGTGCCAGCAGCGTAGATATGTTCGGAGGTACGCAGTATTTT. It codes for CASSVDMFGGTQYF.

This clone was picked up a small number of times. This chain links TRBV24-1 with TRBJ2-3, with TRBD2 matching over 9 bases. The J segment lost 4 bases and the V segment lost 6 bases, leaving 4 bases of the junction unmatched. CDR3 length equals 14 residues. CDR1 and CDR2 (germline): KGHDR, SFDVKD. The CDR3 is CATSPSGAADTQYF. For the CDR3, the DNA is TGTGCCACCAGTCCTAGCGGGGCAGCAGATACGCAGTATTTT.

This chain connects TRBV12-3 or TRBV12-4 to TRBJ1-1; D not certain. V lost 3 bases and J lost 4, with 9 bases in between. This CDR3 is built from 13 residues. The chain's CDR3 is CASSFVGFTEAFF. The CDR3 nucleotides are TGTGCCAGCAGTTTTGTAGGGTTCACTGAAGCTTTCTTT.

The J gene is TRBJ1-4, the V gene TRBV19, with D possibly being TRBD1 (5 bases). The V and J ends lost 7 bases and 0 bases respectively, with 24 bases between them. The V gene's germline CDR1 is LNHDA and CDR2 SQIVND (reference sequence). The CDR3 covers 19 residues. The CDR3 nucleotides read TGTGCCAGTACCCGATTAATCCGGGACCGAGTATCAACTAATGAAAAACTGTTTTTT. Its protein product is CASTRLIRDRVSTNEKLFF.

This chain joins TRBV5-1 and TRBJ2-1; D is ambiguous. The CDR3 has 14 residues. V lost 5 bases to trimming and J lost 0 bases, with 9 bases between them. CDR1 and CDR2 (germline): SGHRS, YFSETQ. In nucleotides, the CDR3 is TGCGCCAGCAGTCTGGAGAGCTCCTACAATGAGCAGTTCTTC. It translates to CASSLESSYNEQFF.

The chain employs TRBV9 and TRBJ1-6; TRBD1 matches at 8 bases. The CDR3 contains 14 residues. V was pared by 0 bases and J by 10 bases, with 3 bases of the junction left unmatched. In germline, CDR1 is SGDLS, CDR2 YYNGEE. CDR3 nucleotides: TGTGCCAGCAGCGTAGGGACAGGGTTCTCACCCCTCCACTTT. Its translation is CASSVGTGFSPLHF. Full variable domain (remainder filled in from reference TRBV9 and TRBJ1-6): DSGVTQTPKHLITATGQRVTLRCSPRSGDLSVYWYQQSLDQGLQFLIQYYNGEERAKGNILERFSAQQFPDLHSELNLSSLELGDSALYFCASSVGTGFSPLHFGNGTRLTVT.

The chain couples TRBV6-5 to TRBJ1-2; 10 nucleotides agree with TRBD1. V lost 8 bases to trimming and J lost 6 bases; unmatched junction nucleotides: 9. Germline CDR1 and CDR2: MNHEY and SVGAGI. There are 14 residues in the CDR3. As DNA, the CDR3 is TGTGCCAGCGCCCCGGGACAGGGGAGGGATGGCTACACCTTC. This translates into CASAPGQGRDGYTF.

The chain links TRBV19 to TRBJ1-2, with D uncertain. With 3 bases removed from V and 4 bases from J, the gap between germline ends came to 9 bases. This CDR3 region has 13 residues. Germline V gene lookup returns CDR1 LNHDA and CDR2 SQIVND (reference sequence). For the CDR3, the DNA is TGTGCCAGTAGTATTGGTCAGTCCTATGGCTACACCTTC. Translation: CASSIGQSYGYTF.

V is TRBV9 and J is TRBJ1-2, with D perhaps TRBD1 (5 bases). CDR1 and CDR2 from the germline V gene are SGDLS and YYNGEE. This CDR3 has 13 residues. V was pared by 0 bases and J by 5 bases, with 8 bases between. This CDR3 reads CASSVVGGYGYTF. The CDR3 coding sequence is TGTGCCAGCAGCGTAGTGGGGGGATATGGCTACACCTTC.

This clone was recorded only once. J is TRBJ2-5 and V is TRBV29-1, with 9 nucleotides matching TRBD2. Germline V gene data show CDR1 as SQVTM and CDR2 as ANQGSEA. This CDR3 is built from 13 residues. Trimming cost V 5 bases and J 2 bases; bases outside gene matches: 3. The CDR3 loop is CSVLTSGQETQYF. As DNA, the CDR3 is TGCAGCGTTCTGACTAGCGGTCAAGAGACCCAGTACTTC.